This is a list of T cell receptor beta chains from one sample in a study of shared clonotypes between healthy human individuals. The protocol was immunoSEQ multiplex PCR, while the TCRdb copy is restricted to in-frame clones and leaves out a portion. The data show about 2.2 million clones, about 92% seen once. The sequencing sample was made of naive CD8+ T cells from PBMCs. These receptors all stem from a man younger than 30 in good health. Some clones in this sample may be carry-over from other donors' samples. Each CDR3 is given with its conserved first and last residue. A D gene is named only where the DNA matches it firmly. Clone size is not always given. Where it is, it says once, few, many or a class for expanded clones.

V gene	J gene	clone size	D gene	CDR3 DNA	CDR3 protein
TRBV19	TRBJ1-1	NA	NA	TGTGCCAGTAGTGCTCGCCGAAGCACTGAAGCTTTCTTT	CASSARRSTEAFF
TRBV7-9	TRBJ2-1	NA	NA	TGTGCCAGCAGCCACGCTTCTAGGGTTCAGTTCTTC	CASSHASRVQFF
TRBV6-5	TRBJ2-6	NA	NA	TGTGCCAGCAGCCCAGGGTCTGGGGCCAACGTCCTGACTTTC	CASSPGSGANVLTF
TRBV2	TRBJ2-6	once	TRBD1	TGTGCCAGCATGGACGGGACAGGGGTCTCTGGGGCCAACGTCCTGACTTTC	CASMDGTGVSGANVLTF
TRBV10-3	TRBJ1-1	NA	TRBD1	TGTGCCATCAGTGACCCAACAGGGGCGGACACTGAAGCTTTCTTT	CAISDPTGADTEAFF
TRBV9	TRBJ2-1	NA	TRBD1	TGTGCCAGCAGCGTCACTCTCGAGACAGGGCCTTACAATGAGCAGTTCTTC	CASSVTLETGPYNEQFF
TRBV4-3	TRBJ1-1	NA	TRBD1	TGCGCCAGCAGCCACCCTAGAACAGGGGGTGACACTGAAGCTTTCTTT	CASSHPRTGGDTEAFF
TRBV7-6	TRBJ2-5	NA	TRBD2	TGTGCCAGCAGCCCCCGACTAGCCGTCCGCGAGACCCAGTACTTC	CASSPRLAVRETQYF
TRBV5-1	TRBJ1-2	NA	NA	TGCGCCAGCAGCTTGGCCGTGCAGGGGATGATTCATGGCTACACCTTC	CASSLAVQGMIHGYTF
TRBV7-9	TRBJ2-5	NA	TRBD1	TGTGCCAGCAATACAGGGGTTGAGACCCAGTACTTC	CASNTGVETQYF
TRBV6-1	TRBJ2-3	NA	TRBD2	TGTGCCAGCAGTGAGGGCGGGCTAGCGGGAGGGCTAAGCACAGATACGCAGTATTTT	CASSEGGLAGGLSTDTQYF
TRBV19	TRBJ2-5	once	TRBD1	TGTGCCAGCAGGCAGAGGGACAGGGGAGGGGAGACCCAGTACTTC	CASRQRDRGGETQYF
TRBV7-9	TRBJ2-7	NA	NA	TGTGCCAGCAGCTGGGGATCGACCCCGGGGGAGCAGTACTTC	CASSWGSTPGEQYF
TRBV7-9	TRBJ1-1	NA	NA	TGTGCCAGCAGCTTAGGGACCGTTGGTGAAGCTTTCTTT	CASSLGTVGEAFF
TRBV15	TRBJ2-3	NA	TRBD1	TGTGCCACCAGCAGAAGGACAGGGGCCTCCACAGATACGCAGTATTTT	CATSRRTGASTDTQYF
TRBV9	TRBJ2-1	NA	NA	TGTGCCAGCAGCGTAGGAGACAATGAGCAGTTCTTC	CASSVGDNEQFF
TRBV7-2	TRBJ1-1	NA	NA	TGTGCCAGCAGCACCAGGCTCCCGAACACTGAAGCTTTCTTT	CASSTRLPNTEAFF
TRBV6-5	TRBJ2-7	NA	TRBD1	TGTGCCAGCAGGGGGGACAGGGGTTACTCCTACGAGCAGTACTTC	CASRGDRGYSYEQYF
TRBV5-1	TRBJ1-1	NA	NA	TGCGCCAGCAGCGATGGAGGCGGGGCCTACACTGAAGCTTTCTTT	CASSDGGGAYTEAFF
TRBV28	TRBJ1-2	NA	NA	TGTGCCAGCAGCCCCCAGGGGTGGCAAAACTATGGCTACACCTTC	CASSPQGWQNYGYTF
TRBV4-1	TRBJ2-4	once	NA	TGCGCCAGCAGCCAAGATCCAGGGCCGGGTAACATTCAGTACTTC	CASSQDPGPGNIQYF
TRBV4-3	TRBJ2-1	NA	NA	TGCGCCAGCAGCCAAGTGCAGTACAATGAGCAGTTCTTC	CASSQVQYNEQFF
TRBV5-6	TRBJ2-7	NA	NA	TGTGCCAGCAGCTCTGTTGTGGGGGGTCCCTACGAGCAGTACTTC	CASSSVVGGPYEQYF
TRBV11-1	TRBJ2-1	NA	NA	TGTGCCAGCAGCCCCAACTCCTACAATGAGCAGTTCTTC	CASSPNSYNEQFF
TRBV5-1	TRBJ2-1	NA	NA	TGCGCCAGCAGCTTGGTTGCCAGGGGCAATGAGCAGTTCTTC	CASSLVARGNEQFF
TRBV5-5	TRBJ1-4	NA	NA	TGTGCCAGCAGCTCGTTTCCTCTGCCGAATGAAAAACTGTTTTTT	CASSSFPLPNEKLFF
TRBV19	TRBJ2-3	NA	NA	TGTGCCAGTAGTTTCAGGGGGGTGACAGATACGCAGTATTTT	CASSFRGVTDTQYF
TRBV5-1	TRBJ2-3	NA	TRBD2	TGCGCCAGCAGCTTCTACTTCCTAGCGGGAGAGTCGGATACGCAGTATTTT	CASSFYFLAGESDTQYF
TRBV7-8	TRBJ2-3	NA	NA	TGTGCCAGCAGCGTCGGGACCGCGACGGGAGATACGCAGTATTTT	CASSVGTATGDTQYF
TRBV27	TRBJ2-7	NA	TRBD1	TGTGCCAGCAGTTTGACAGGGGTAACCTACGAGCAGTACTTC	CASSLTGVTYEQYF
TRBV6-1	TRBJ2-5	NA	NA	TGTGCCAGCAGTGAATGGGGGACTGGGAAGACCCAGTACTTC	CASSEWGTGKTQYF
TRBV6-4	TRBJ2-2	NA	TRBD1	TGTGCCAGCAGCGTCAGGGGGCCTCCGGGTAACACCGGGGAGCTGTTTTTT	CASSVRGPPGNTGELFF
TRBV4-1	TRBJ1-2	NA	NA	TGCGCCAGCAGCCCGACGGGCCTCAACTATGGCTACACCTTC	CASSPTGLNYGYTF
TRBV4-3	TRBJ2-7	NA	NA	TGCGCCAGCAGCCAAGGCGGACAGCTGAACGAGCAGTACTTC	CASSQGGQLNEQYF
TRBV13	TRBJ2-3	NA	NA	TGTGCCAGCAGCTTAGGAGATCGACCGGATACGCAGTATTTT	CASSLGDRPDTQYF
TRBV7-9	TRBJ2-2	NA	NA	TGTGCCAGCAGCTTGGCGTATAGCACGAACACCGGGGAGCTGTTTTTT	CASSLAYSTNTGELFF
TRBV10-2	TRBJ1-5	NA	NA	TGCGCCAGCAGCCATACTAGGAGCAATCAGCCCCAGCATTTT	CASSHTRSNQPQHF
TRBV4-1	TRBJ1-4	NA	TRBD1	TGCGCCAGCAGCGAAAGGCCGCATGCTGGTGGACAGGGCCACGAAAAACTGTTTTTT	CASSERPHAGGQGHEKLFF
TRBV4-1	TRBJ2-7	NA	NA	TGCGCCAGCAGCCCAGTGGGAGGTCGGTCCTACGAGCAGTACTTC	CASSPVGGRSYEQYF
TRBV11-3	TRBJ2-1	NA	TRBD2	TGTGCCAGCAGCTTATTCTCCTCTAGCGGTCAAGACAATGAGCAGTTCTTC	CASSLFSSSGQDNEQFF
TRBV5-8	TRBJ2-5	NA	TRBD2	TGTGCCAGCAGCTTGGTGGAGACTAGCGGGAGAGGAGAGACCCAGTACTTC	CASSLVETSGRGETQYF
TRBV2	TRBJ1-4	NA	TRBD1	TGTGCCAGCAGGGAACAGGGGGTCATTGAAAAACTGTTTTTT	CASREQGVIEKLFF
TRBV19	TRBJ1-5	NA	NA	TGTGCCAGTAGTATAGTGCCGACCAATCAGCCCCAGCATTTT	CASSIVPTNQPQHF
TRBV28	TRBJ2-4	NA	NA	TGTGCCAACAGCCCACGGAGGGGGTGGAACATTCAGTACTTC	CANSPRRGWNIQYF